Each of the 7 T cell receptor beta chains below was sequenced from the same sample in a study of blood T cell repertoires in COVID-19. Measured with immunoSEQ multiplex PCR; TCRdb has only the in-frame clones, and not every one. Of tens of thousands of clones in the sample, approximately 80% were seen once. Sequencing was done on a sample of peripheral blood. The receptors originated from an elderly man with acute or convalescent COVID-19.

This sequence joins TRBV9 and TRBJ2-1; TRBD2 is a possible D gene (5 bases). The CDR3 has 16 amino acids. V was clipped by 4 bases and J by 2 bases, with 16 bases between them. Germline loops: CDR1 SGDLS, CDR2 YYNGEE. The CDR3 loop reads CASSPSFYSPYNEQFF. CDR3 DNA: TGTGCCAGCAGCCCTAGCTTCTACAGTCCCTACAATGAGCAGTTCTTC. The whole variable domain, remainder taken from reference TRBV9 and TRBJ2-1, is DSGVTQTPKHLITATGQRVTLRCSPRSGDLSVYWYQQSLDQGLQFLIQYYNGEERAKGNILERFSAQQFPDLHSELNLSSLELGDSALYFCASSPSFYSPYNEQFFGPGTRLTVL.

This clone was detected only once. The chain combines TRBV2 with TRBJ1-6, with 11 nucleotides matching TRBD1. The trim removed 7 bases at V and 7 bases at J, leaving 6 bases unmatched. CDR3 size: 15 residues. CDR1 SNHLY and CDR2 FYNNEI come from the germline V gene. CDR3 region: CASNTGTGGNSPLHF. For the CDR3, the DNA is TGTGCCAGCAATACCGGGACAGGGGGAAATTCACCCCTCCACTTT.

The CDR3 loop reads CASSFPRGSPGANVLTF. In DNA, the CDR3 is TGTGCCAGCAGCTTCCCGCGGGGAAGCCCTGGGGCCAACGTCCTGACTTTC. J is TRBJ2-6 and V is TRBV7-9, with a weak D call TRBD2 (6 bases). Germline lookup yields CDR1 SEHNR and CDR2 FQNEAQ (reference sequence). The CDR3 runs 17 residues. Trimming removed 3 bases from V and 2 bases from J, with 14 bases in between.

This clone has a handful of counts. The J gene is TRBJ2-3, the V gene TRBV27; 13 bases are shared with TRBD2. The CDR3 totals 17 residues. V shed 4 bases, J shed 4 bases, and the junction held 8 bases outside the gene matches. Germline V CDR1 and CDR2: MNHEY, SMNVEV (reference sequence). The CDR3 is CASSSGLAGARADTQYF. Here the CDR3 DNA reads TGTGCCAGCAGTTCAGGACTAGCGGGGGCCCGGGCAGATACGCAGTATTTT.

This clone has a single count. The chain couples TRBV24-1 to TRBJ2-3; D uncertain. The V gene's germline CDR1 is KGHDR and CDR2 SFDVKD. V was trimmed by 4 bases and J by 6 bases, leaving 16 bases between them. This CDR3 has 15 amino acids. Here the CDR3 DNA reads TGTGCCACCAGTGACCGGAGATTGGCCCGGGATACGCAGTATTTT. Translating it yields CATSDRRLARDTQYF.

The rearrangement joins TRBV11-2 to TRBJ2-1; 13 bases are shared with TRBD2. Germline assignment: CDR1 SGHAT and CDR2 FQNNGV. The CDR3 has 15 amino acids. The trim removed 5 bases at V and 8 bases at J, leaving 6 bases unmatched. The CDR3: CASSRTSGSNYEQFF. The CDR3 DNA follows: TGTGCCAGCAGCCGGACTAGCGGGAGTAACTATGAGCAGTTCTTC.

The chain employs TRBV7-3 and TRBJ2-1, with TRBD2 matching over 13 bases. The length of the CDR3 is 15 residues. The V gene end was trimmed by 4 bases and the J gene end by 5 bases; junction bases not matched to a gene: 2. CDR1 SGHTA and CDR2 FQGTGA come from the germline V gene. The CDR3 region is CASSSGLAGDNEQFF. The CDR3 DNA reads TGTGCCAGCAGCTCAGGACTAGCGGGAGACAATGAGCAGTTCTTC.